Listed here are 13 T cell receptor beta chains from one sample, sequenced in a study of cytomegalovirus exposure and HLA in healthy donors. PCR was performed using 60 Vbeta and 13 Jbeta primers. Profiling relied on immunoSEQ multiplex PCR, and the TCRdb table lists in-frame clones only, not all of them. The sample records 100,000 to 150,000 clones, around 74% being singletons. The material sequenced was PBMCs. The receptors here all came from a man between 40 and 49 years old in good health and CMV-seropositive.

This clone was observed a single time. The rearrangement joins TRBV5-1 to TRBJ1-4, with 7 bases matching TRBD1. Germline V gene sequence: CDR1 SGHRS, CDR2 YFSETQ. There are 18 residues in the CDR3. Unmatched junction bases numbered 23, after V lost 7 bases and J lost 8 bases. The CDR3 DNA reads TGCGCCAGCCCCCGAAGACCTATAGGGGGCATGGGTACGGAAAAACTGTTTTTT. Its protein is CASPRRPIGGMGTEKLFF.

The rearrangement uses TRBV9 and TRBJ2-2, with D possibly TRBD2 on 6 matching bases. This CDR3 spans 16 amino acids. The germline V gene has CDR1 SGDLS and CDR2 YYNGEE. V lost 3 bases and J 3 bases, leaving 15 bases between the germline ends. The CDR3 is CASSGPRGTYTGELFF. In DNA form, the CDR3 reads TGTGCCAGCAGCGGCCCTCGCGGGACGTACACCGGGGAGCTGTTTTTT.

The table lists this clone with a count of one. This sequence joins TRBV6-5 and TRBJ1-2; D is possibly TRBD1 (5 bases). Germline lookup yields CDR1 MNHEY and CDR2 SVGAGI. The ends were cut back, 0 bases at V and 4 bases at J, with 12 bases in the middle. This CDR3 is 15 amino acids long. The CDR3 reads CASSYSKGSPYGYTF. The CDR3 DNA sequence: TGTGCCAGCAGTTACTCGAAGGGGTCCCCCTATGGCTACACCTTC.

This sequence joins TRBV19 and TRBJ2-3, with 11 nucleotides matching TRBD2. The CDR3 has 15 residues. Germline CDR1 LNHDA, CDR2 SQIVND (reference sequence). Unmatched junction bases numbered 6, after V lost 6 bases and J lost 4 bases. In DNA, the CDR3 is TGTGCCAGTAGCCTAACTAGCGGGAGCCCAGATACGCAGTATTTT. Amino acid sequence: CASSLTSGSPDTQYF. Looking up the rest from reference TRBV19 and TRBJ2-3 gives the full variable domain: DGGITQSPKYLFRKEGQNVTLSCEQNLNHDAMYWYRQDPGQGLRLIYYSQIVNDFQKGDIAEGYSVSREKKESFPLTVTSAQKNPTAFYLCASSLTSGSPDTQYFGPGTRLTVL.

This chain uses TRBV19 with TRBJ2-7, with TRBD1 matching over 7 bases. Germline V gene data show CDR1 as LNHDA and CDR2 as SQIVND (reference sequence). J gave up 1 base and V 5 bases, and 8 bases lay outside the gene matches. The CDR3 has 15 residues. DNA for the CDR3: TGTGCCAGTAGTCACGGGACAGAGCTTTCCTACGAGCAGTACTTC. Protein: CASSHGTELSYEQYF. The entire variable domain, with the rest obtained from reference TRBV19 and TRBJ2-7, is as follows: DGGITQSPKYLFRKEGQNVTLSCEQNLNHDAMYWYRQDPGQGLRLIYYSQIVNDFQKGDIAEGYSVSREKKESFPLTVTSAQKNPTAFYLCASSHGTELSYEQYFGPGTRLTVT.

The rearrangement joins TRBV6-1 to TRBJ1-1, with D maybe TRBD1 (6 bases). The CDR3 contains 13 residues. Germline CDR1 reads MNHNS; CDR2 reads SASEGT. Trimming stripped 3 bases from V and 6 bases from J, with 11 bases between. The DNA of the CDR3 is TGTGCCAGCAGTGATCGGGGGGGCTCTGAAGCTTTCTTT. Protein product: CASSDRGGSEAFF.

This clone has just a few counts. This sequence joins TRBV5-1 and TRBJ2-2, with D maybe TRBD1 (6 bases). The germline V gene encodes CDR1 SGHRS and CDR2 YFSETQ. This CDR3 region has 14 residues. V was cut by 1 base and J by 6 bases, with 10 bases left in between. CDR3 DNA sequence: TGCGCCAGCAGCTTGAGGGGGAGTCCCGGGGAGCTGTTTTTT. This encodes CASSLRGSPGELFF.

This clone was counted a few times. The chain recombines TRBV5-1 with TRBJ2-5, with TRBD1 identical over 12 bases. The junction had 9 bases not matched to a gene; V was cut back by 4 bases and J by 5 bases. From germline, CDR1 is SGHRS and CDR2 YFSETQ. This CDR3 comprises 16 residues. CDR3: CASSDSGTGGYETQYF. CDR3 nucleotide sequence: TGCGCCAGCAGCGATTCCGGGACAGGGGGCTATGAGACCCAGTACTTC.

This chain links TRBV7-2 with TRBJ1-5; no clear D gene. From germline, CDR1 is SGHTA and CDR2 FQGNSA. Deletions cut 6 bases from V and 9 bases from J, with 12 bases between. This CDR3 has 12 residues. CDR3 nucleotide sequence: TGTGCCAGCAGTCAAAACTTTTGGCCCCAGCATTTT. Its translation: CASSQNFWPQHF. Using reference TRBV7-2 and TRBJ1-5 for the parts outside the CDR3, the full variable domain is GAGVSQSPSNKVTEKGKDVELRCDPISGHTALYWYRQSLGQGLEFLIYFQGNSAPDKSGLPSDRFSAERTGGSVSTLTIQRTQQEDSAVYLCASSQNFWPQHFGDGTRLSIL.

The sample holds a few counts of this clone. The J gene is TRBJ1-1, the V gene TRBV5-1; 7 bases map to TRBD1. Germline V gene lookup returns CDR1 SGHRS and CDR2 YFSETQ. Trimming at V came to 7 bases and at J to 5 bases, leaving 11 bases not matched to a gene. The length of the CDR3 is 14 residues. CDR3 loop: CASGRTGGGTEAFF. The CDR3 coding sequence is TGCGCCAGCGGACGGACAGGAGGAGGGACTGAAGCTTTCTTT. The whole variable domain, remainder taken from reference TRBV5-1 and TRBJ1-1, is KAGVTQTPRYLIKTRGQQVTLSCSPISGHRSVSWYQQTPGQGLQFLFEYFSETQRNKGNFPGRFSGRQFSNSRSEMNVSTLELGDSALYLCASGRTGGGTEAFFGQGTRLTVV.

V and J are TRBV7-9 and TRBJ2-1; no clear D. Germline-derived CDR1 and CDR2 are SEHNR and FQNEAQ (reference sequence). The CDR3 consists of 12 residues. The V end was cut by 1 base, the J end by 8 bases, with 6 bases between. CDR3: CASSLELDEQFF. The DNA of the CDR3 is TGTGCCAGCAGCTTAGAACTGGATGAGCAGTTCTTC. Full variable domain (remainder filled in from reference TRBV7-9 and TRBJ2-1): DTGVSQNPRHKITKRGQNVTFRCDPISEHNRLYWYRQTLGQGPEFLTYFQNEAQLEKSRLLSDRFSAERPKGSFSTLEIQRTEQGDSAMYLCASSLELDEQFFGPGTRLTVL.

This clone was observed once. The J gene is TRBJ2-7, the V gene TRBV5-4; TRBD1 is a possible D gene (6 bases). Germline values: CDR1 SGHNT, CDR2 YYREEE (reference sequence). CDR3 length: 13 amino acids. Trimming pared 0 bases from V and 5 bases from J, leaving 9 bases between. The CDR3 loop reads CASSLGGRDEQYF. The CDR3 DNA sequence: TGTGCCAGCAGCTTGGGGGGGCGAGACGAGCAGTACTTC.

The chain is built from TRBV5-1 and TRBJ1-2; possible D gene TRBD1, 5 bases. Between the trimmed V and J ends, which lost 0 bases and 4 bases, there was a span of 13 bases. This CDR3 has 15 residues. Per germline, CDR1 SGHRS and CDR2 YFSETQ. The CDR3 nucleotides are TGCGCCAGCAGCTTGGCGGAGGGACTCGGCTATGGCTACACCTTC. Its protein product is CASSLAEGLGYGYTF.